These 28 T cell receptor beta chains originate from one sample sequenced in a study of CD8 T cells in Susac syndrome. The authors reverse transcribed roughly 0.5 to 1 ug RNA with random hexamers. From the immunoSEQ multiplex PCR reads, TCRdb called clonotypes with MiXCR, one entry per CDR3 protein. The table lists around 200,000 distinct CDR3 sequences, around 90% of them singletons. The specimen sequenced was CD8+ T cells from PBMCs. These receptors were collected from a human donor with multiple sclerosis.

This chain connects TRBV30 to TRBJ2-6; D gene ambiguous. The germline V gene has CDR1 GTSNPN and CDR2 SVGIG (reference sequence). There are 15 residues in the CDR3. Trimming took off 5 bases at V and 4 bases at J, with 15 bases between the two ends. The chain's CDR3 is CAWRAGVSGANVLTF. CDR3 sequence (DNA): TGTGCCTGGCGGGCCGGAGTGAGCGGGGCCAACGTCCTGACTTTC. The entire variable domain, with the rest obtained from reference TRBV30 and TRBJ2-6, is as follows: SQTIHQWPATLVQPVGSPLSLECTVEGTSNPNLYWYRQAAGRGLQLLFYSVGIGQISSEVPQNLSASRPQDRQFILSSKKLLLSDSGFYLCAWRAGVSGANVLTFGAGSRLTVL.

The sample holds one count of this clonotype. The genes are TRBV4-2 and TRBJ2-1, with 10 bases identical to TRBD2. The CDR3 is 16 residues long. Germline V gives CDR1 LGHNA, CDR2 YNFKEQ. V shed 2 bases and J 6 bases; nucleotides not matched to a gene: 7. The CDR3 reads CASSQMVSGRANEQFF. CDR3 bases: TGTGCCAGCAGCCAAATGGTGAGCGGGAGGGCCAATGAGCAGTTCTTC.

V usage is TRBV13 and J usage is TRBJ2-1, with a weak D call TRBD1 (6 bases). Germline assignment: CDR1 PRHDT and CDR2 FYEKMQ (reference sequence). The CDR3 has 13 residues. V was shortened by 3 bases and J by 7 bases, with 10 bases between the two germline ends. CDR3 sequence: CASSLWGRNEQFF. CDR3 bases: TGTGCCAGCAGCTTGTGGGGGCGGAATGAGCAGTTCTTC.

The chain carries TRBV4-1 and TRBJ1-5; D unclear. V was trimmed by 1 base and J by 3 bases, leaving 10 bases between them. Germline CDR1 MGHRA, CDR2 YSYEKL. The CDR3 is 15 amino acids. CDR3 residues: CASSQGVQYNQPQHF. The DNA of the CDR3 is TGCGCCAGCAGCCAAGGTGTCCAGTACAATCAGCCCCAGCATTTT.

The chain employs TRBV19 and TRBJ2-3; D gene unclear. Germline V gives CDR1 LNHDA, CDR2 SQIVND (reference sequence). V lost 9 bases and J 2 bases, leaving 12 bases between the germline ends. The CDR3 length is 13 residues. CDR3 in amino acids: CASGTFFTDTQYF. In DNA form, the CDR3 reads TGTGCCAGCGGCACCTTTTTCACAGATACGCAGTATTTT.

V usage is TRBV18 and J usage is TRBJ2-3; 11 bases line up with TRBD1. The length of the CDR3 is 20 residues. V lost 3 bases and J lost 5; bases outside the gene matches: 19. Looked up from germline, CDR1 is KGHSH and CDR2 is LQKENI. The CDR3 sequence is CASSPPGRPWTGGAEDTQYF. CDR3 nucleotides: TGTGCCAGCTCACCCCCCGGGAGGCCGTGGACAGGGGGCGCAGAAGATACGCAGTATTTT.

The chain links TRBV2 to TRBJ1-3, with 7 nucleotides matching TRBD1. This CDR3 is 15 amino acids long. V was clipped by 5 bases and J by 4 bases; unmatched bases: 8. Germline CDR1 and CDR2: SNHLY and FYNNEI. The chain's CDR3 is CASSSWDSGGNTIYF. The CDR3 region has the DNA TGTGCCAGCAGTTCTTGGGACAGCGGAGGAAACACCATATATTTT. Using reference TRBV2 and TRBJ1-3 for the parts outside the CDR3, the full variable domain is EPEVTQTPSHQVTQMGQEVILRCVPISNHLYFYWYRQILGQKVEFLVSFYNNEISEKSEIFDDQFSVERPDGSNFTLKIRSTKLEDSAMYFCASSSWDSGGNTIYFGEGSWLTVV.

The genes are TRBV7-8 and TRBJ2-5, with a weak D call TRBD2 (6 bases). The CDR3 has 15 residues. Germline CDR1 reads SGHVS; CDR2 reads FQNEAQ. Deletions cut 4 bases from V and 2 bases from J, with 14 bases between. CDR3: CASSSPTRFQETQYF. The CDR3 nucleotides are TGTGCCAGCAGCTCCCCGACTAGATTTCAAGAGACCCAGTACTTC.

This sequence joins TRBV11-2 and TRBJ2-7; D is perhaps TRBD1 (6 bases). In germline, CDR1 is SGHAT, CDR2 FQNNGV. The CDR3 has 12 residues. V gave up 6 bases and J gave up 3 bases, with 9 bases separating them. The CDR3: CASSSDSYEQYF. The CDR3 DNA reads as TGTGCCAGCAGTTCGGACAGCTACGAGCAGTACTTC.

The rearrangement uses TRBV20-1 and TRBJ2-3, with a tentative D call TRBD2 (7 bases). Germline CDR1 DFQATT, CDR2 SNEGSKA (reference sequence). The CDR3 has 17 amino acids. V was pared by 1 base and J by 4 bases, with 21 bases between. The CDR3 reads CSARGTSGAGAPDTQYF. CDR3 in DNA: TGCAGTGCTAGAGGCACCTCAGGGGCGGGAGCCCCAGATACGCAGTATTTT.

This clonotype has a single count. The chain links TRBV7-6 to TRBJ2-1, with 13 bases aligning to TRBD2. J was trimmed by 1 base and V by 5 bases; bases with no gene match: 17. The germline V gene has CDR1 SGHVS and CDR2 FNYEAQ. CDR3 length equals 21 residues. Here the CDR3 DNA reads TGTGCCAGCAGCCCCTACCACCGCGACGAGGGACTAGCGGGGTCCTACAATGAGCAGTTCTTC. As protein: CASSPYHRDEGLAGSYNEQFF. The complete variable domain, with remaining parts taken from reference TRBV7-6 and TRBJ2-1, reads GAGVSQSPRYKVTKRGQDVALRCDPISGHVSLYWYRQALGQGPEFLTYFNYEAQQDKSGLPNDRFSAERPEGSISTLTIQRTEQRDSAMYRCASSPYHRDEGLAGSYNEQFFGPGTRLTVL.

The chain is built from TRBV28 and TRBJ2-1; 9 nucleotides agree with TRBD2. V lost 8 bases and J lost 2; bases outside the gene matches: 25. The length of the CDR3 is 21 residues. Per the germline V gene, CDR1 is MDHEN and CDR2 is SYDVKM. The CDR3 loop is CASALIQGGVAGDRAYNEQFF. The CDR3 DNA follows: TGTGCCAGCGCGTTGATACAGGGCGGAGTAGCGGGAGATCGAGCCTACAATGAGCAGTTCTTC.

The chain combines TRBV30 with TRBJ1-2; D unclear. This CDR3 has 12 amino acids. With 5 bases removed from V and 8 bases from J, the gap between germline ends came to 15 bases. The germline CDR1 and CDR2 sequences are GTSNPN and SVGIG (reference sequence). This CDR3 reads CAWFTIEGGYTF. The CDR3 DNA sequence: TGTGCCTGGTTCACGATAGAGGGCGGCTACACCTTC. The whole variable domain, filled in from reference TRBV30 and TRBJ1-2, reads SQTIHQWPATLVQPVGSPLSLECTVEGTSNPNLYWYRQAAGRGLQLLFYSVGIGQISSEVPQNLSASRPQDRQFILSSKKLLLSDSGFYLCAWFTIEGGYTFGSGTRLTVV.

V is TRBV7-2 and J is TRBJ1-1; D may be TRBD1 (6 bases). Germline V lookup: CDR1 SGHTA, CDR2 FQGNSA. The V end was cut by 1 base, the J end by 7 bases, with 16 bases between. The CDR3 has 15 amino acids. CDR3 amino acids: CASSLGLGTFGEAFF. Written as DNA, the CDR3 is TGTGCCAGCAGCTTAGGCTTAGGGACATTTGGTGAAGCTTTCTTT.

The V and J genes are TRBV6-2 or TRBV6-3 and TRBJ2-5; TRBD1 matches 7 bases. Germline-derived CDR1 and CDR2 are MNHEY and SVGEGT. The CDR3 is 14 residues long. Germline trimming cut 5 bases from V and 5 bases from J; bases unmatched to any gene: 8. CDR3 coding DNA: TGTGCCAGCAGTGCGACAGGGTCAGGGGAGACCCAGTACTTC. It specifies CASSATGSGETQYF.

The J gene is TRBJ1-5, the V gene TRBV20-1; D unclear. CDR3 size: 17 residues. Looked up from germline, CDR1 is DFQATT and CDR2 is SNEGSKA (reference sequence). The CDR3 loop is CRQPGPGGRYSNQPQHF. The CDR3 DNA is TGCAGACAACCGGGCCCCGGTGGCCGTTATAGCAATCAGCCCCAGCATTTT.

The V gene is TRBV19, the J gene TRBJ1-2; maybe TRBD1 (6 bases). The CDR3 is 15 residues long. CDR1 LNHDA and CDR2 SQIVND come from the germline V gene (reference sequence). V was cut by 10 bases and J by 3 bases, with 21 bases left in between. The CDR3: CATRPRTASYYGYTF. As DNA, the CDR3 is TGTGCCACCCGTCCCCGGACAGCTAGCTACTATGGCTACACCTTC.

This rearrangement joins TRBV12-3 or TRBV12-4 to TRBJ1-1, with D perhaps TRBD1 (5 bases). The ends were cut back, 7 bases at V and 3 bases at J, with 21 bases in the middle. This CDR3 spans 16 amino acids. The CDR3 region is CASITQGGREYTEAFF. The CDR3 DNA reads as TGTGCCAGCATTACCCAGGGTGGCAGGGAATACACTGAAGCTTTCTTT.

The rearrangement uses TRBV7-8 and TRBJ1-1; TRBD1 might be the D (5 bases). Germline V gives CDR1 SGHVS, CDR2 FQNEAQ. V was clipped by 5 bases and J by 1 base, with 14 bases between them. The CDR3 loop spans 15 amino acids. The CDR3: CASSLARGANTEAFF. CDR3 nucleotides: TGTGCCAGCAGCCTTGCTAGGGGTGCGAACACTGAAGCTTTCTTT.

This CDR3 reads CSARDRGVEQFF. The DNA for the CDR3 is TGCAGTGCTAGAGATAGGGGAGTCGAGCAGTTCTTC. This rearrangement joins TRBV20-1 to TRBJ2-1; D may correspond to TRBD1 or TRBD2 (5 bases each). CDR3 length: 12 residues. V was pared by 0 bases and J by 10 bases, with 10 bases between. From germline, CDR1 is DFQATT and CDR2 SNEGSKA (reference sequence).

This rearrangement joins TRBV4-1 to TRBJ2-2; unclear D gene. Germline V gives CDR1 MGHRA, CDR2 YSYEKL. The CDR3 covers 15 residues. The V end lost 1 base, the J end lost 1 base, and 7 bases lay between the germline ends. This CDR3 is CASSQGWGNTGELFF. Written as DNA, the CDR3 is TGCGCCAGCAGCCAAGGATGGGGGAACACCGGGGAGCTGTTTTTT.

The chain has TRBV13 and TRBJ2-1, with D tentatively TRBD2 (5 bases). The CDR3 totals 15 residues. Germline V gene sequence: CDR1 PRHDT, CDR2 FYEKMQ (reference sequence). V was trimmed by 10 bases and J by 0 bases, leaving 16 bases between them. The CDR3 region is CATSPRAGSYNEQFF. The CDR3 DNA reads TGTGCCACATCCCCTCGGGCGGGCTCCTACAATGAGCAGTTCTTC.

This chain uses TRBV7-9 with TRBJ1-1; D ambiguous. CDR1 is SEHNR and CDR2 is FQNEAQ in the germline V gene (reference sequence). This CDR3 region has 17 residues. V was clipped by 2 bases and J by 4 bases, with 20 bases between them. Here the CDR3 reads CASSLSLAVGFGTEAFF. The DNA of the CDR3 is TGTGCCAGCAGCTTATCTCTGGCCGTGGGGTTCGGCACTGAAGCTTTCTTT.

This chain connects TRBV2 to TRBJ2-1; 8 nucleotides align to TRBD2. With V trimmed by 2 bases and J by 14 bases, 8 bases remained unmatched. Germline V gives CDR1 SNHLY, CDR2 FYNNEI. The CDR3 totals 13 residues. The CDR3 spells CASSEFGTSIEFF. CDR3 DNA sequence: TGTGCCAGCAGTGAATTCGGGACTAGTATTGAGTTCTTC.

This rearrangement joins TRBV6-6 to TRBJ2-7; perhaps D is TRBD1 or TRBD2 (6 bases each). The CDR3 is 14 residues long. Germline CDR1 is MNHNY and CDR2 is SVGAGI (reference sequence). Trimming took off 6 bases at V and 4 bases at J, with 16 bases between the two ends. CDR3 sequence reads: CASSIRGLRYEQYF. The CDR3 region has the DNA TGTGCCAGCAGCATTCGGGGGCTGCGGTACGAGCAGTACTTC.

CDR3 bases: TGTGCCAGCAGCTTCAGGGGCGGTGGGGCCAACGTCCTGACTTTC. Translated: CASSFRGGGANVLTF. The V gene is TRBV5-4, the J gene TRBJ2-6, with D perhaps TRBD1 (6 bases). V shed 2 bases and J shed 3 bases, with 9 bases lying between them. The CDR3 spans 15 residues. The germline CDR1 and CDR2 sequences are SGHNT and YYREEE (reference sequence).

The chain couples TRBV13 to TRBJ2-6, with D perhaps assigned TRBD1 or TRBD2 (6 bases each). The length of the CDR3 is 14 residues. In germline, CDR1 is PRHDT, CDR2 FYEKMQ (reference sequence). V lost 7 bases, J lost 0 bases, and 7 bases lay in between. This CDR3 is CASTGASGANVLTF. DNA of the CDR3: TGTGCCAGCACGGGGGCCTCTGGGGCCAACGTCCTGACTTTC. The full variable domain, its missing parts supplied by reference TRBV13 and TRBJ2-6, is AAGVIQSPRHLIKEKRETATLKCYPIPRHDTVYWYQQGPGQDPQFLISFYEKMQSDKGSIPDRFSAQQFSDYHSELNMSSLELGDSALYFCASTGASGANVLTFGAGSRLTVL.

The chain uses TRBV29-1 and TRBJ1-1, with D possibly matching TRBD1 (6 bases). CDR1 is SQVTM, CDR2 ANQGSEA, per germline. The germline V and J ends were trimmed by 7 bases and 3 bases, with 15 bases remaining between them. The CDR3 is made up of 13 amino acids. The CDR3 protein is CSGVGGGDTEAFF. The CDR3 DNA reads as TGCAGCGGAGTAGGGGGAGGCGACACTGAAGCTTTCTTT.